These T cell receptor beta chains were read from a single sample in a study of immune evolution from preneoplasia to lung adenocarcinoma. The method was immunoSEQ multiplex PCR; TCRdb's version includes in-frame clones alone and lacks a portion of them. Here the sample spans fewer than 50,000 clones, roughly four fifths being singletons. Sequencing input: FFPE invasive lung adenocarcinoma tissue. The receptor source for this set is a person in their sixties or seventies with lung adenocarcinoma. Each CDR3 is given with its conserved first and last residue. D genes are given only for firm matches. Size values are once, few and many counts, or a class for expanded clones, and some rows have none.

V,size,D,J,DNA,CDR3
TRBV5-4,.,TRBD1,TRBJ1-1,TGTGCCAGCAGCGAAACAGGGGGTGATACTGAAGCTTTCTTT,CASSETGGDTEAFF
TRBV5-1,.,TRBD2,TRBJ2-3,TGCGCCAGCAGCTTGGAGGCGGCGGGAGCGAAAGATACGCAGTATTTT,CASSLEAAGAKDTQYF
TRBV29-1,.,.,TRBJ2-3,TGCAGCGTTGTTACGTCGGCCACAGATACACAGTATTTT,CSVVTSATDTQYF
TRBV11-2,.,.,TRBJ1-6,TGTGCCAGCAGCTTAGACGTGGCAGGGTTCGGCTCACCCCTCCACTTT,CASSLDVAGFGSPLHF
TRBV30,.,.,TRBJ2-3,TGTGCCTCCCCCGGACCGGCAGATACGCAGTATTTT,CASPGPADTQYF
TRBV20-1,.,.,TRBJ2-1,TGCAGTGCCCCGAGGGGGGCTGAGCAGTTCTTC,CSAPRGAEQFF
TRBV5-1,.,.,TRBJ2-5,TGCGCCAGCGGAAAGGGGAGACCCGGGGAGACCCAGTACTTC,CASGKGRPGETQYF
TRBV10-2,.,TRBD1,TRBJ2-6,TGCGCCACGGGAAGACAGGGGAGCTCTGGGGCCAACGTCCTGACTTTC,CATGRQGSSGANVLTF
TRBV29-1,few,TRBD1,TRBJ1-2,TGCAGCGTAAGGACAGGGGCCCGGGATGGCTACACCTTC,CSVRTGARDGYTF
TRBV7-2,medium-sized,TRBD2,TRBJ2-2,TGTGCCAGCAGCTTAGGGTTGACTAGCTACACCGGGGAGCTGTTTTTT,CASSLGLTSYTGELFF
TRBV29-1,.,.,TRBJ1-2,TGCAGCGTTAGGCGGGGGAGCGCACTTGGCTACACCTTC,CSVRRGSALGYTF
TRBV11-2,.,TRBD1,TRBJ2-7,TGTGCCAGCAGCTTCGCTGTAGGGACAGGGGGGTCCTACGAGCAGTACTTC,CASSFAVGTGGSYEQYF
TRBV7-8,.,.,TRBJ1-2,TGTGCCAGCAGCCCCGCCCGGGGGGCGGTCTATGGCTACACCTTC,CASSPARGAVYGYTF
TRBV4-2,.,TRBD2,TRBJ2-3,TGTGCCAGCACCCCGGGGGGGGGCACAGATACGCAGTATTTT,CASTPGGGTDTQYF
TRBV7-8,.,.,TRBJ2-2,TGTGCCAGCAGTCCCCTCACCGGGGAGCTGTTTTTT,CASSPLTGELFF
TRBV19,.,.,TRBJ2-3,TGTGCCAGTAGTATCCGCTGGGGTAGCACAGATACGCAGTATTTT,CASSIRWGSTDTQYF
TRBV7-8,.,.,TRBJ2-7,TGTGCCAGCAGCTTAGCAGAGACCTACGAGCAGTACTTC,CASSLAETYEQYF
TRBV11-2,once,TRBD2,TRBJ2-3,TGTGCCAGCAACAAGGGGAGGGGTCCGGATACGCAGTATTTT,CASNKGRGPDTQYF
TRBV5-6,.,TRBD2,TRBJ2-1,TGTGCCAGCAGCTCCTCCCGACTAGCGGTTTACAATGAGCAGTTCTTC,CASSSSRLAVYNEQFF
TRBV11-2,.,.,TRBJ2-1,TGTGCCAGCAGCTTAGAAACTAGCTCCTACAATGAGCAGTTCTTC,CASSLETSSYNEQFF